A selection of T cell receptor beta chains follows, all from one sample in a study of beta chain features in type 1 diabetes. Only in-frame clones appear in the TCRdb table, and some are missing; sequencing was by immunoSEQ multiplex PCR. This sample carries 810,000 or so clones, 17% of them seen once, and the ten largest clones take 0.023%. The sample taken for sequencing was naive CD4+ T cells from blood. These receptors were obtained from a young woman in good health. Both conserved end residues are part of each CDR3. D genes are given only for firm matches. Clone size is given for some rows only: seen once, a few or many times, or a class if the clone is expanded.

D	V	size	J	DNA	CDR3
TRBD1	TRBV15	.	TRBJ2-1	TGTGCCACCAGCAGAGGGGGGACAGGCTACAATGAGCAGTTCTTC	CATSRGGTGYNEQFF
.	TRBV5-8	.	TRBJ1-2	TGTGCCAGCAGCTTGTTGCAGTTCTATGGCTACACCTTC	CASSLLQFYGYTF
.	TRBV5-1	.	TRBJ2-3	TGCGCCAGCAGGCGGGACACAGATACGCAGTATTTT	CASRRDTDTQYF
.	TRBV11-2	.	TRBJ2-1	TGTGCCAGCAGCTTAGATAGACCCCTTCAGCTCAGCTCCTACAATGAGCAGTTCTTC	CASSLDRPLQLSSYNEQFF
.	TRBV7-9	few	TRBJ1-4	TGTGCCAGCAGCTTACCTACCCGGGAGGGAAAGAATGAAAAACTGTTTTTT	CASSLPTREGKNEKLFF
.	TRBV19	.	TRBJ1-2	TGTGCCAGTAGTATTCTACGGGACGCTAAGAGTTATGGCTACACCTTC	CASSILRDAKSYGYTF
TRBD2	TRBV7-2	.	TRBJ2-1	TGTGCCAGCAGCTCCGTCAGCGGGAGCTCCTACAATGAGCAGTTCTTC	CASSSVSGSSYNEQFF
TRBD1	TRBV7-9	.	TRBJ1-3	TGTGCCAGCACCCTAGGACAGGCTTCTGGAAACACCATATATTTT	CASTLGQASGNTIYF
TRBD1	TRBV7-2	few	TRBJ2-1	TGTGCCAGCAGCTTAACAGGGGACGAGTTCTTC	CASSLTGDEFF
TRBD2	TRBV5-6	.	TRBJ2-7	TGTGCCAGCAGCTCCGCTAGCGGGAGTCGTGGCGAGCAGTACTTC	CASSSASGSRGEQYF
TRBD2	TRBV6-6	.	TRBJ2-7	TGTGCCAGCAGTCGACTAGCGGGGGGGTACGAGCAGTACTTC	CASSRLAGGYEQYF
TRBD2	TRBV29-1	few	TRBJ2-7	TGCAGCGCGGCAGGGACTAGCGGGAGCGTAGTTCTCGAGCAGTACTTC	CSAAGTSGSVVLEQYF
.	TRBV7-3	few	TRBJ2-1	TGTGCCAGCAGCTTAAGACTCACTACAAACAATGAGCAGTTCTTC	CASSLRLTTNNEQFF
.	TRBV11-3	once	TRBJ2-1	TGCGCCAGCAGCAGGACGCAGGGTTCCTACAATGAGCAGTTCTTC	CASSRTQGSYNEQFF
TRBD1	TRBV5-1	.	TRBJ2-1	TGCGCCAGCAGCGAAGGCCCATTTCAACAGGGGGCGCGTGAGCAGTTCTTC	CASSEGPFQQGAREQFF
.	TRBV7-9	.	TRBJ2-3	TGTGCCAGCGGTTATCAACAGGGCACAGATACGCAGTATTTT	CASGYQQGTDTQYF
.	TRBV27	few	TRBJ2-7	TGTGCCAGCAGTTTCCGGCGTACAGCCTACGAGCAGTACTTC	CASSFRRTAYEQYF
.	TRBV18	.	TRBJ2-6	TGTGCCAGCTCACCAGGGCCTGGGGCCAACGTCCTGACTTTC	CASSPGPGANVLTF
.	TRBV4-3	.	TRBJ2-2	TGCGCCAGCAGCCAAGACCCCGACAGGTCGAACACCGGGGAGCTGTTTTTT	CASSQDPDRSNTGELFF
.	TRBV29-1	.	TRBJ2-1	TGCAGCGTTCCCCGGGCCGGGAGACTTTACAATGAGCAGTTCTTC	CSVPRAGRLYNEQFF
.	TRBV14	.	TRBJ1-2	TGTGCCAGCAGCCAAGATCCGAGGGCTGGCTATGGCTACACCTTC	CASSQDPRAGYGYTF
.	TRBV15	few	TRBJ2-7	TGTGCCACCTCTGAGGCGTACTTC	CATSEAYF
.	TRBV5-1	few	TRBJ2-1	TGCGCCAGCAGCTTGAGCGGGCGGTACAATGAGCAGTTCTTC	CASSLSGRYNEQFF
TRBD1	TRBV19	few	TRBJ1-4	TGTGCCAGTAGTCTTCGGACAGGAACTAATGAAAAACTGTTTTTT	CASSLRTGTNEKLFF
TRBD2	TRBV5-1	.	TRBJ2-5	TGCGCCAGCAGCTGGGCCCTAGCGGGAGGGCCGGGAGAGACCCAGTACTTC	CASSWALAGGPGETQYF
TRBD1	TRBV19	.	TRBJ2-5	TGTGCCAGTAGTATCGGACAGGGGGCTAGAGAGACCCAGTACTTC	CASSIGQGARETQYF
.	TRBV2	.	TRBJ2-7	TGTGCCAGCAGTGAAGGTTCCGGGCAGTACTTC	CASSEGSGQYF
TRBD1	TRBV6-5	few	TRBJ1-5	TGTGCCAGTAAGACTCGACAGGGGAATCAGCCCCAGCATTTT	CASKTRQGNQPQHF
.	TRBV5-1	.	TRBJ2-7	TGCGCCAGCAGCGGTTCAACAAGAAACGAGCAGTACTTC	CASSGSTRNEQYF
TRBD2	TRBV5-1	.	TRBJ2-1	TGCGCCAGCAGCTTGGGGACTAGCGTCGTGAACGAGCAGTTCTTC	CASSLGTSVVNEQFF
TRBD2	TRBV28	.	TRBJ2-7	TGTGCCAGCAGTTTCTCTTCGACAGGGACTAGCGGAGACTTCTACGAGCAGTACTTC	CASSFSSTGTSGDFYEQYF
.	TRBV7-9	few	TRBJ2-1	TGTGCCAGCAGTCGTAAGCGGGTAGGCTCCCATGAGCAGTTCTTC	CASSRKRVGSHEQFF
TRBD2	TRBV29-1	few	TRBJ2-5	TGCAGCGCTGAAGCGGGAGTTGAGACCCAGTACTTC	CSAEAGVETQYF
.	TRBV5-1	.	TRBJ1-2	TGCGCCAGCAGCTTCGTCCCCAATCACAGATATGGCTACACCTTC	CASSFVPNHRYGYTF
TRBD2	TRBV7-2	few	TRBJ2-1	TGTGCCAGCAGCTTAGCGAGACTAGCGGGAGTCTCCTACAATGAGCAGTTCTTC	CASSLARLAGVSYNEQFF
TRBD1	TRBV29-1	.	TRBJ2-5	TGCAGCGGGTTCAGGGGGCGAGGGGAGACCCAGTACTTC	CSGFRGRGETQYF
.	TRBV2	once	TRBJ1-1	TGTGCCAGCCGGGTGAGGGCCCGGAACACTGAAGCTTTCTTT	CASRVRARNTEAFF
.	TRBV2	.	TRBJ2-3	TGTGCCAGCAGTCCCTGGTTAGCGGCCCTCACAGATACGCAGTATTTT	CASSPWLAALTDTQYF
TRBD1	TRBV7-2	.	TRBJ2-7	TGTGCCAGCAGCTTCCTCCGGGACAGGGGCGTCGAGCAGTACTTC	CASSFLRDRGVEQYF
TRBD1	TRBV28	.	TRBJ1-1	TGTGCCAGCAGTATGGGGGACAGGCGGAACACTGAAGCTTTCTTT	CASSMGDRRNTEAFF
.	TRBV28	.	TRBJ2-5	TGTGCCAGCAGTTTTAGTCGGGGGTTGGTGGCCCAGTACTTC	CASSFSRGLVAQYF
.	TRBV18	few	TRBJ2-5	TGTGCCAGCTCACCGAGTGGTCTACAAGAGACCCAGTACTTC	CASSPSGLQETQYF
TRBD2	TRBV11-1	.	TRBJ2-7	TGTGCCAGCAGCCGGAGGGGGACTAGCGGGAGATTGTTTTGGGACGAGCAGTACTTC	CASSRRGTSGRLFWDEQYF
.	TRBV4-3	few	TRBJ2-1	TGCGCCAGCAGCCCCCATCCGACTAGTCCCAATGAGCAGTTCTTC	CASSPHPTSPNEQFF
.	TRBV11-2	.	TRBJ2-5	TGTGCCAGCAGCACCCCCCGGAAGCTAGAGACCCAGTACTTC	CASSTPRKLETQYF
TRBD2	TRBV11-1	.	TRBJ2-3	TGTGCCAGCAGCATAATAATAGCGGGAGGCACAGATACGCAGTATTTT	CASSIIIAGGTDTQYF
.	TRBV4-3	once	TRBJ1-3	TGCGCCAGCGGCCAAAGCCCTGGGCAGTCTGGAAACACCATATATTTT	CASGQSPGQSGNTIYF
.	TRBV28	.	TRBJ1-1	TGTGCCAGCAGTCGCGGGGACCGGCAGGAAGCTTTCTTT	CASSRGDRQEAFF
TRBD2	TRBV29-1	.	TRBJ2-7	TGCAGCGTGGCGGGACTAGCGGGAGCCGAGCAGTACTTC	CSVAGLAGAEQYF
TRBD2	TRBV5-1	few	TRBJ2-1	TGCGCCAGCAGCGCTACTAGCGGGAGTGTGGTCAATGAGCAGTTCTTC	CASSATSGSVVNEQFF
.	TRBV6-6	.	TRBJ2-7	TGTGCCAGCAGTTACGGGCAGTCCTACGAGCAGTACTTC	CASSYGQSYEQYF
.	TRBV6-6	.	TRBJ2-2	TGTGCCAGCAGGGTCACAGGCGGGTCGGGGGAGCTGTTTTTT	CASRVTGGSGELFF
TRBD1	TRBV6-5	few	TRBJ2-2	TGTGCCAGCCGGACAGGGGAAGGGACCGGGGAGCTGTTTTTT	CASRTGEGTGELFF
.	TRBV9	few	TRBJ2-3	TGTGCCAGCAGCGGTTCGATCACAGATACGCAGTATTTT	CASSGSITDTQYF
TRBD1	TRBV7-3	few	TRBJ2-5	TGTGCCAGCAGCCAGGGGACAGGGGGCACGAAGACCCAGTACTTC	CASSQGTGGTKTQYF